The rows below give T cell receptor beta chains drawn from one sample of a study of blood T cell repertoires in COVID-19. This table comes from immunoSEQ multiplex PCR, and its TCRdb copy is limited to in-frame clones, with some not included. Of 300,000 to 400,000 clones listed, roughly nine tenths are singletons. The sequencing input was PBMCs or T cells enriched from blood (not recorded which). Source of these receptors: a woman aged 30 to 39 who had recovered from COVID-19. The conserved cysteine and the conserved F or W are not part of the CDR3 here. Fields, in order: V gene, CDR3 protein.

TRBV13 ASSPPLSSGNTIY
TRBV27 ASSLRRGGYYNEQF
TRBV28 ASSLSGTGSYGYT
TRBV30 AWSVIGTGNSPLH
TRBV12-3/TRBV12-4 ASLLTGNYEQY
TRBV7-9 ASSLATSPRGDTQY
TRBV19 ATSRGNGAEAF
TRBV7-2 ASSQTGNNEKLF
TRBV6-5 ASSYAPEGYGYT
TRBV5-5 ASSSGGANMNTEAF
TRBV2 ASSGRNEAF
TRBV10-2 ASSESMRLNEKLF
TRBV24-1 ATRSDRGSETQY
TRBV19 ASSIPGQGNYGYT
TRBV5-1 ASSLDGGNSYEQY
TRBV28 ASSLWAEAF
TRBV5-4 ASSMDRGSYNEQF
TRBV18 ASSPPEDYTYGYT
TRBV3-1/TRBV3-2 ASSQVSGLLTDTQY
TRBV10-3 AISEDRDGNTIY
TRBV7-9 ASSFTGTGMNTQY
TRBV6-1 ASSSAQGNTIY
TRBV19 ASSPDLGEHYGYT
TRBV28 ASSLWGGKNTEAF
TRBV6-1 ASSEVWQGPYGYT
TRBV7-2 ASSLAPGGSNQPQH
TRBV30 AWGPLNTEAF
TRBV19 ASSISGQVSGNTIY
TRBV10-1 ASSESRAGELF
TRBV30 AWSSGSNYGYT
TRBV27 ASSLSGQVYEQY
TRBV2 ASSEARSSNYGYT